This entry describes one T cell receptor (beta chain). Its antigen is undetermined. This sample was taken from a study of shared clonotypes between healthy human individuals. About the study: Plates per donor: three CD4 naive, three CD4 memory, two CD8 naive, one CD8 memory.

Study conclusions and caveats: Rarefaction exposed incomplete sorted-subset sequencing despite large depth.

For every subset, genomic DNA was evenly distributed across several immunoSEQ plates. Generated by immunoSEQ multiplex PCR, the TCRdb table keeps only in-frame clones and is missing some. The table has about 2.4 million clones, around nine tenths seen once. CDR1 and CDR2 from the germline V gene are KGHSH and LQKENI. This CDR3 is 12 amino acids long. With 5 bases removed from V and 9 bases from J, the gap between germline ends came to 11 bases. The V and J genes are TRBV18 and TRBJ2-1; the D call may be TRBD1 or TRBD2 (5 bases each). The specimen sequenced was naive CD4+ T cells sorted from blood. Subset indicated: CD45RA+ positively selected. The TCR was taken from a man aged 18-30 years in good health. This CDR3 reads CASSRGVPEQFF. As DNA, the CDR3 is TGTGCCAGCTCAAGAGGGGTTCCTGAGCAGTTCTTC.